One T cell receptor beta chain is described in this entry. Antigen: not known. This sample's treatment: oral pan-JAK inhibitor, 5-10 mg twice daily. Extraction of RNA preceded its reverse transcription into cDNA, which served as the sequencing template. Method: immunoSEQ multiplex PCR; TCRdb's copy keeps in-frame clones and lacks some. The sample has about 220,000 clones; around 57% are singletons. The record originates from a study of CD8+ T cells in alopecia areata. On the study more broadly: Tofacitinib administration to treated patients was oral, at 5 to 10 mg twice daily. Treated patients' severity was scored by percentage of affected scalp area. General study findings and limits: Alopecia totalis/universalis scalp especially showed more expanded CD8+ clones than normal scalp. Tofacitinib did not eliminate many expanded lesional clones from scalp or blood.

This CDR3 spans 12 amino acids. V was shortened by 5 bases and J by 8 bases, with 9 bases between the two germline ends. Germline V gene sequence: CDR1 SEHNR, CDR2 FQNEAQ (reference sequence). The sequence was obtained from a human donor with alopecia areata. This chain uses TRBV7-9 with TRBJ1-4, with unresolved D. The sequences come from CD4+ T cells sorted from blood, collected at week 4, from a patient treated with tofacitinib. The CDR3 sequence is CASSNSREKLFF. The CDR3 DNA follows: TGTGCCAGCAGCAACTCCAGAGAAAAACTGTTTTTT.